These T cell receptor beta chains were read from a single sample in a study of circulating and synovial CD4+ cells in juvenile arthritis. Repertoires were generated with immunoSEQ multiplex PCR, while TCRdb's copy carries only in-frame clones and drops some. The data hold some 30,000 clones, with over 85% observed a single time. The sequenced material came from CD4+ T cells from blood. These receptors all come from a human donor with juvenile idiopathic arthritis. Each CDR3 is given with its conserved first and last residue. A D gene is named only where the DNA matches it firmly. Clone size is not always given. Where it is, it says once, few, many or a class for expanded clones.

CDR3 DNA: TGTGCCAGCAGCTTAGATCCGGCAGGCTCCTACGAGCAGTACTTC
CDR3 protein: CASSLDPAGSYEQYF
J gene: TRBJ2-7
D gene: NA
V gene: TRBV11-2
clone size: NA

CDR3 DNA: TGCGCCAGCAGCTTGGAGGTAGGGGCTCCGGGGACCCAGTACTTC
CDR3 protein: CASSLEVGAPGTQYF
J gene: TRBJ2-5
D gene: NA
V gene: TRBV5-1
clone size: NA

CDR3 DNA: TGTGCCAGTAGCCACAAACCGGGACAGTACTACGAGCAGTACTTC
CDR3 protein: CASSHKPGQYYEQYF
J gene: TRBJ2-7
D gene: TRBD1
V gene: TRBV19
clone size: NA

CDR3 DNA: TGTGCCAGCAGCCAAGATCCCAGGGCAGGGGCCAACGTCCTGACTTTC
CDR3 protein: CASSQDPRAGANVLTF
J gene: TRBJ2-6
D gene: NA
V gene: TRBV4-2
clone size: once

CDR3 DNA: TGTGCCAGCAGCTCAGGGCGTGGCTCGGGCGAGCAGTACTTC
CDR3 protein: CASSSGRGSGEQYF
J gene: TRBJ2-7
D gene: NA
V gene: TRBV7-3
clone size: NA

CDR3 DNA: TGTGCCTGGAGGAGGGGGCTTGGTGAAAAACTGTTTTTT
CDR3 protein: CAWRRGLGEKLFF
J gene: TRBJ1-4
D gene: TRBD1
V gene: TRBV30
clone size: NA

CDR3 DNA: TGTGCCAGCACCTGGACAGGGAATCAGCCCCAGCATTTT
CDR3 protein: CASTWTGNQPQHF
J gene: TRBJ1-5
D gene: TRBD1
V gene: TRBV6-1
clone size: NA

CDR3 DNA: TGTGCCAGCAGTCCACCGGGACAGGACTCCTACGAGCAGTACTTC
CDR3 protein: CASSPPGQDSYEQYF
J gene: TRBJ2-7
D gene: TRBD1
V gene: TRBV28
clone size: NA

CDR3 DNA: TGTGCCAGCTCACCGCTGACAGCGAACACCGGGGAGCTGTTTTTT
CDR3 protein: CASSPLTANTGELFF
J gene: TRBJ2-2
D gene: NA
V gene: TRBV18
clone size: NA

CDR3 DNA: TGTGCCAGTAGTGCTGTGTTGGGACTTTCCTACGAGCAGTACTTC
CDR3 protein: CASSAVLGLSYEQYF
J gene: TRBJ2-7
D gene: NA
V gene: TRBV19
clone size: NA

CDR3 DNA: TGTGCCAGCAGCCTTGGACTAGCGGGAGCAGAGACCCAGTACTTC
CDR3 protein: CASSLGLAGAETQYF
J gene: TRBJ2-5
D gene: TRBD2
V gene: TRBV7-9
clone size: NA

CDR3 DNA: TGCAGCGTTTTTGGCGGGGCCTACAATGAGCAGTTCTTC
CDR3 protein: CSVFGGAYNEQFF
J gene: TRBJ2-1
D gene: NA
V gene: TRBV29-1
clone size: few

CDR3 DNA: TGTGCCAGCTCATTACGGGGAACGGGGGACAATGAGCAGTTCTTC
CDR3 protein: CASSLRGTGDNEQFF
J gene: TRBJ2-1
D gene: NA
V gene: TRBV18
clone size: NA

CDR3 DNA: TGTGCCAGCAGCCAACCCGACTGGGATACGCAGTATTTT
CDR3 protein: CASSQPDWDTQYF
J gene: TRBJ2-3
D gene: NA
V gene: TRBV14
clone size: NA

CDR3 DNA: TGCGCCAGCAGCCAACCAGGGGGCCGGGACTCGAGTTTCTTC
CDR3 protein: CASSQPGGRDSSFF
J gene: TRBJ2-1
D gene: TRBD1
V gene: TRBV4-1
clone size: NA

CDR3 DNA: TGTGCCAGCAGTGCCCAAATACTAGCACCTAATGAGCAGTTCTTC
CDR3 protein: CASSAQILAPNEQFF
J gene: TRBJ2-1
D gene: NA
V gene: TRBV27
clone size: NA

CDR3 DNA: TGTGCCAGCTCGCCACTAGCGGGAGCCACAGATACGCAGTATTTT
CDR3 protein: CASSPLAGATDTQYF
J gene: TRBJ2-3
D gene: TRBD2
V gene: TRBV18
clone size: NA

CDR3 DNA: TGTGCCAGCAGCTTACAGGGGAATGATCAGCCCCAGCATTTT
CDR3 protein: CASSLQGNDQPQHF
J gene: TRBJ1-5
D gene: NA
V gene: TRBV7-9
clone size: NA

CDR3 DNA: TGTGCCAGCAGTTACAGACAGGGAATCAACGAGCAGTACTTC
CDR3 protein: CASSYRQGINEQYF
J gene: TRBJ2-7
D gene: TRBD1
V gene: TRBV6-5
clone size: NA

CDR3 DNA: TGTGCCAGCAGCCTGGGACAGGGCGAAGGCTACACCTTC
CDR3 protein: CASSLGQGEGYTF
J gene: TRBJ1-2
D gene: TRBD1
V gene: TRBV28
clone size: NA

CDR3 DNA: TGTGCCAGCAGCTTTACAGGGACGGGTGGCTACACCTTC
CDR3 protein: CASSFTGTGGYTF
J gene: TRBJ1-2
D gene: NA
V gene: TRBV5-4
clone size: few

CDR3 DNA: TGCGCCAGTGCCCGGGGGTCGTACGAGCAGTACTTC
CDR3 protein: CASARGSYEQYF
J gene: TRBJ2-7
D gene: NA
V gene: TRBV10-1
clone size: NA

CDR3 DNA: TGTGCCAGCAGCTTCCTAGCGGGGAGCACAGATACGCAGTATTTT
CDR3 protein: CASSFLAGSTDTQYF
J gene: TRBJ2-3
D gene: TRBD2
V gene: TRBV7-9
clone size: NA

CDR3 DNA: TGTGCCACCAGCAGAGAAACACCGCCCCGAACCGGGGAGCTGTTTTTT
CDR3 protein: CATSRETPPRTGELFF
J gene: TRBJ2-2
D gene: NA
V gene: TRBV15
clone size: NA

CDR3 DNA: TGTGCCAGCAGTATCCGGACAGGGAGGTTGACTAGTATGTATTTT
CDR3 protein: CASSIRTGRLTSMYF
J gene: TRBJ2-3
D gene: TRBD1
V gene: TRBV28
clone size: once

CDR3 DNA: TGTGCCAGCAGCGCCCCCATTCGGGACAGGGCCAACAATGAGCAGTTCTTC
CDR3 protein: CASSAPIRDRANNEQFF
J gene: TRBJ2-1
D gene: TRBD1
V gene: TRBV9
clone size: NA